Following are 4 T cell receptor beta chains from one sample sequenced in a study of blood T cell repertoires in COVID-19. TCRdb's copy holds only in-frame clones and misses some; the assay was immunoSEQ multiplex PCR. The sample lists approximately 47,000 clones, roughly nine tenths occurring once. Sequencing input: peripheral blood. The source of these receptors is a man aged 65-85 years with active COVID-19.

This chain connects TRBV7-9 to TRBJ2-5; 11 positions match TRBD1. V was clipped by 4 bases and J by 4 bases; unmatched bases: 2. Germline loops: CDR1 SEHNR, CDR2 FQNEAQ (reference sequence). The CDR3 loop spans 14 amino acids. The CDR3 region has the DNA TGTGCCAGCAGCTCGGGACAGGGGGGAGAGACCCAGTACTTC. It specifies CASSSGQGGETQYF.

The chain employs TRBV11-3 and TRBJ2-1, with a weak D call TRBD1 (6 bases). CDR3 length: 15 amino acids. Germline lookup yields CDR1 SGHNT and CDR2 YENEEA. With 5 bases removed from V and 8 bases from J, the gap between germline ends came to 19 bases. In DNA, the CDR3 is TGTGCCAGCAGCCGCCAGGGGTACCTTAGCTATGAGCAGTTCTTC. Translation: CASSRQGYLSYEQFF.

J is TRBJ1-5 and V is TRBV27; the D is unclear. V gave up 4 bases and J gave up 0 bases, with 4 bases separating them. Germline CDR1 MNHEY, CDR2 SMNVEV (reference sequence). The CDR3 consists of 13 residues. DNA for the CDR3: TGTGCCAGCAGTTATTATAGCAATCAGCCCCAGCATTTT. The encoded protein is CASSYYSNQPQHF.

This chain joins TRBV6-6 and TRBJ1-1; D is undetermined. This CDR3 spans 14 amino acids. Germline V gives CDR1 MNHNY, CDR2 SVGAGI (reference sequence). V was trimmed by 2 bases and J by 5 bases, leaving 12 bases between them. The CDR3 bases are TGTGCCAGCAGTTACGGGCAGTCAGCAACTGAAGCTTTCTTT. Its protein is CASSYGQSATEAFF.